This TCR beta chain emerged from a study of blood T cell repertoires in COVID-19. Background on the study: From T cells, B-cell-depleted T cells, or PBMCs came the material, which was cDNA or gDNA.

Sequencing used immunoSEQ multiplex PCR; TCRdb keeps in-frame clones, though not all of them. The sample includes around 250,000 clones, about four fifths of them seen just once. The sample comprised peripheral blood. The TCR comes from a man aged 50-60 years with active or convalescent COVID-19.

CDR3 sequence: CASSTQEGQTFGEQYF. The DNA for the CDR3 is TGTGCCAGCAGCACCCAAGAGGGACAGACCTTTGGCGAGCAGTACTTC. The chain has TRBV13 and TRBJ2-7; 7 nucleotides align to TRBD1. V gave up 5 bases and J gave up 6 bases; unmatched junction bases: 16. The germline V gene encodes CDR1 PRHDT and CDR2 FYEKMQ (reference sequence). The CDR3 runs to 16 residues.